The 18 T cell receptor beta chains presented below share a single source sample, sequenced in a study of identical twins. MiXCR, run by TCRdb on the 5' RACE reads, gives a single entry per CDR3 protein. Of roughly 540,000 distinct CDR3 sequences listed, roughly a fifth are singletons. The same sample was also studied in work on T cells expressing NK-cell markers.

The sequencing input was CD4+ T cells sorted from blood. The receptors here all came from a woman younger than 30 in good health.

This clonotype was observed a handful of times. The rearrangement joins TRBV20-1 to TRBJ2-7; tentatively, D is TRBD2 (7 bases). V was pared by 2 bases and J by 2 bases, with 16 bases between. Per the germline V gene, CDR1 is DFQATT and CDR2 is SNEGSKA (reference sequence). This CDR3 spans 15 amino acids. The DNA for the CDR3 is TGCAGTGCTAGACCCCTCGCGGGGGCCGCCTACGAGCAGTACTTC. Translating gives CSARPLAGAAYEQYF.

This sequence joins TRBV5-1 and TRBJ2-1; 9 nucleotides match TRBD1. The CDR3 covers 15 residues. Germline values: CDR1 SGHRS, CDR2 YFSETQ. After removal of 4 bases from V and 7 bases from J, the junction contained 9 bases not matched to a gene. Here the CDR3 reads CASSGPGQGGNEQFF. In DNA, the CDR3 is TGCGCCAGCAGCGGACCGGGACAGGGAGGGAATGAGCAGTTCTTC.

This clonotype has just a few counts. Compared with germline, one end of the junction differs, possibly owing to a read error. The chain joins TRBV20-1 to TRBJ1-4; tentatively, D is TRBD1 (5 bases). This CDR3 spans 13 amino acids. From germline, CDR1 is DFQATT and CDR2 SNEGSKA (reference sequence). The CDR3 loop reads CSARGDEGLKLFF. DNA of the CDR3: TGCAGTGCGAGAGGGGATGAGGGGTTAAAACTGTTTTTT.

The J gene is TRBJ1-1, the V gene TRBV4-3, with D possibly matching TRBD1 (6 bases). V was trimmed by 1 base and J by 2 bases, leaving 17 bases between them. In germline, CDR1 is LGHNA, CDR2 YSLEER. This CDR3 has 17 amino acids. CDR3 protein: CASSQAFSGTKNTEAFF. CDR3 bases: TGCGCCAGCAGCCAAGCTTTTTCCGGGACAAAAAACACTGAAGCTTTCTTT.

The CDR3 region is CSARSGQGLLEQYF. DNA of the CDR3: TGCAGTGCTAGATCAGGACAGGGCCTGTTAGAGCAGTACTTC. The chain carries TRBV20-1 and TRBJ2-7, with 8 bases identical to TRBD1. CDR1 is DFQATT and CDR2 is SNEGSKA in the germline V gene (reference sequence). Losses at the gene ends were 2 bases for V and 7 bases for J; bases not matched to a gene: 10. This CDR3 has 14 amino acids.

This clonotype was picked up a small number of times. The CDR3 DNA reads TGTGCCAGCAGTTCAGGGTTTGGTACTGAAGCTTTCTTT. The encoded protein is CASSSGFGTEAFF. The chain employs TRBV12-3 or TRBV12-4 and TRBJ1-1; a possible D gene is TRBD1 (5 bases). Trimming stripped 4 bases from V and 5 bases from J, with 11 bases between. The CDR3 contains 13 residues.

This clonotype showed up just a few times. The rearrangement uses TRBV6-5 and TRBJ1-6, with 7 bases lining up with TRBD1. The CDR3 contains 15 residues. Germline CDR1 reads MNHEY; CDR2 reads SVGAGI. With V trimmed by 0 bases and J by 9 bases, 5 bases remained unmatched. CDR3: CASSYSTGAGSPLHF. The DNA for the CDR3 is TGTGCCAGCAGTTACTCTACAGGGGCGGGTTCACCCCTCCACTTT.

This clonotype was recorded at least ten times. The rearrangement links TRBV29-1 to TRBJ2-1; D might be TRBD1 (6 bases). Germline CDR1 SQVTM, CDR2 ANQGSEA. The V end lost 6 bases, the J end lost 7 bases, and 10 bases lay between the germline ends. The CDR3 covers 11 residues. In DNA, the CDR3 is TGCAGCGTGTCACAGGGAAATGAGCAGTTCTTC. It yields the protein CSVSQGNEQFF.

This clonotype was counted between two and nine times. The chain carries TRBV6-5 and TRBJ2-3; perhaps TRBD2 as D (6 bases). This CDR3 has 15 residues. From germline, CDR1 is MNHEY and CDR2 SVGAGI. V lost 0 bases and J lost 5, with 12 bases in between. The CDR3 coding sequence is TGTGCCAGCAGTTACTCCCTAGTCGGGGGAGATACGCAGTATTTT. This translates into CASSYSLVGGDTQYF.

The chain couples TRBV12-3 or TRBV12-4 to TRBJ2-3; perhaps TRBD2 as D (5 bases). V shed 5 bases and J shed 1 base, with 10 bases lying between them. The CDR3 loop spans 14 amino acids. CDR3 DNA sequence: TGTGCCAGCAGTAGACGGGGAGGCACAGATACGCAGTATTTT. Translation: CASSRRGGTDTQYF.

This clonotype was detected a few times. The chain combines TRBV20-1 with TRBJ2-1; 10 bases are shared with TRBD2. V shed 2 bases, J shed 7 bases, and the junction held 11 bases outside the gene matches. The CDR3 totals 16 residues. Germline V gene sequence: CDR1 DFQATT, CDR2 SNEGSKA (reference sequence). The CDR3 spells CSARRSLAGARNEQFF. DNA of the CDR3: TGCAGTGCTAGAAGGTCCCTAGCGGGAGCAAGGAATGAGCAGTTCTTC.

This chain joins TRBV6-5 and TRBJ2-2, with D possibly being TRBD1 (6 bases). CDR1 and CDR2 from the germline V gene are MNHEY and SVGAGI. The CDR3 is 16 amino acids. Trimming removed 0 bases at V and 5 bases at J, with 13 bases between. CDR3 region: CASSYSRVRGTGELFF. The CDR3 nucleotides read TGTGCCAGCAGTTACTCGAGGGTCAGGGGTACCGGGGAGCTGTTTTTT.

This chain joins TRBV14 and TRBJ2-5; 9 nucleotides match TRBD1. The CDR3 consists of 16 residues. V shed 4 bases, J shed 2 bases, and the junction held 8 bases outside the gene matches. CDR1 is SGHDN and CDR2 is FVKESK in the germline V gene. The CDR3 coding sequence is TGTGCCAGCAGCCCAAGGACAGGGGAGGGGCAAGAGACCCAGTACTTC. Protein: CASSPRTGEGQETQYF.

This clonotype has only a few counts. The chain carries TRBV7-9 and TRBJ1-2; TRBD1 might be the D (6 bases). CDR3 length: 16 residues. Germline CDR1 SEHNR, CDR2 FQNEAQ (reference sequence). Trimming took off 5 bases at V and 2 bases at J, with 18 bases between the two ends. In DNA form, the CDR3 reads TGTGCCAGCAGCCTCCGCCCGGGACACCGAAACTATGGCTACACCTTC. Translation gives CASSLRPGHRNYGYTF.

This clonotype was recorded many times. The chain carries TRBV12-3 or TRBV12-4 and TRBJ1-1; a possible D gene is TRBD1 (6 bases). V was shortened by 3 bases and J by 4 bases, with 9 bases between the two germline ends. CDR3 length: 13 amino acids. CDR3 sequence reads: CASSLGGSTEAFF. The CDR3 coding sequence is TGTGCCAGCAGTTTGGGGGGCAGCACTGAAGCTTTCTTT.

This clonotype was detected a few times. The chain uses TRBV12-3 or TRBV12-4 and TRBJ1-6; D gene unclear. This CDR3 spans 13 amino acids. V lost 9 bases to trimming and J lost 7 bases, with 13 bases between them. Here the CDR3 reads CASSNWPNSPLHF. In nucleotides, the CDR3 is TGTGCCAGTTCAAACTGGCCCAATTCACCCCTCCACTTT.

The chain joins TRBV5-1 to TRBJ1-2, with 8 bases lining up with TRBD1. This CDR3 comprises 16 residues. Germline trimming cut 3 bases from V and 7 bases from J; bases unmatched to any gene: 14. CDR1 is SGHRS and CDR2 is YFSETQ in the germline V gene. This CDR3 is CASSSDRVRLVGGYTF. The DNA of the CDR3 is TGCGCCAGCAGCTCGGACAGGGTCCGTTTAGTAGGTGGCTACACCTTC. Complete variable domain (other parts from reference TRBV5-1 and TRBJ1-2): KAGVTQTPRYLIKTRGQQVTLSCSPISGHRSVSWYQQTPGQGLQFLFEYFSETQRNKGNFPGRFSGRQFSNSRSEMNVSTLELGDSALYLCASSSDRVRLVGGYTFGSGTRLTVV.

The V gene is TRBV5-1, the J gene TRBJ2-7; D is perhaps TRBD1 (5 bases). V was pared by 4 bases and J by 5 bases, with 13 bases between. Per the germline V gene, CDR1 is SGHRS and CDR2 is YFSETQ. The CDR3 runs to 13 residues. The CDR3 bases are TGCGCCAGCAGCGGATCAGGGCCCAACGAGCAGTACTTC. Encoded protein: CASSGSGPNEQYF.